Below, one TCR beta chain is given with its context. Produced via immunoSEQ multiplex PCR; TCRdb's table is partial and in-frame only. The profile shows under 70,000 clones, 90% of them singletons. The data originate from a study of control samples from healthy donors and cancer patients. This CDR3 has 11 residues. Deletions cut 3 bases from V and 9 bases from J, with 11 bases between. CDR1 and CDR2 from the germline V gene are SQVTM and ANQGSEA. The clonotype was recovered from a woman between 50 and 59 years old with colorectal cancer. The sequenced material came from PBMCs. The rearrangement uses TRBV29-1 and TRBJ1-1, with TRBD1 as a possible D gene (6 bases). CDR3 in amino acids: CSVDQGLKAFF. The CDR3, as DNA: TGCAGCGTTGATCAGGGGTTAAAAGCTTTCTTT.